The TCR beta chain under discussion was sequenced for a study of CD8 T cells in ankylosing spondylitis (dated by TCRdb to 2017 to 2019). General notes on the study: The study profiled T cell receptor beta repertoires in healthy donors and ankylosing spondylitis patients to find disease-linked TCR variants. The whole study cohort included under 140 healthy donors and 25 ankylosing spondylitis patients. Peripheral blood was sampled, and synovial fluid was additionally collected from ankylosing spondylitis patients.

Results and caveats for the whole study, not just this receptor: Significant enrichment of the disease-linked clones was reported in matched synovial fluid samples from ankylosing spondylitis patients. Some motif variants were previously reported in synovial fluid and blood of reactive arthritis patients, suggesting common disease-initiation mechanisms. The disease-linked clones had a CD8+ phenotype and were found at relatively low frequencies in peripheral blood. A TCR beta motif of about eight highly homologous amino acid variants appeared characteristic of blood from ankylosing spondylitis patients.

V and J are trimmed by 6 bases and 1 base, and the gene matches miss 7 bases of the junction. From a lookup of the germline V gene, CDR1 and CDR2 are MNHNS and SASEGT. The CDR3 goes from the cysteine to the phenylalanine over 16 residues. CDR3 DNA is the only sequence kept; it has 48 bases, read in frame from the first base. This clonotype has at least ten counts. Its antigen is still unknown. Per-base qualities were not stored, and no clone one base away is much larger. The run used an Illumina HiSeq 2500. Quantitative 5'-RACE with molecular barcodes was used to prepare TCR beta libraries. The published analysis was carried out like this. A new computational method based on a probabilistic model of VDJ rearrangement was used to identify disease-linked TCR variants. In-frame beta chains were kept once TCRdb had trimmed the public reads at Q25 with fastp and called clones with MiXCR. Each CDR3 protein gets just one entry, which takes the most common genes and DNA from the rows behind it. These V and J calls are TCRdb output, not the study's own analysis. A total of some 140,000 distinct CDR3 sequences appear in this sample, 11% of them only once. About 4% of the sample comes from the top ten.

The clonotype was recovered from a female donor with ankylosing spondylitis or in good health (not recorded which). The chain is encoded by TRBV6-1 joined to TRBJ2-1, with 9 bases aligning to TRBD2. The sequencing input was blood, either unsorted or a sorted T cell fraction (not recorded which). The DNA sequence is TGTGCCAGCAGAGCTAGCGGGACAAGATCCTACAATGAGCAGTTCTTC. Translated, it gives CASRASGTRSYNEQFF.